This T cell receptor beta chain was sequenced in a study of blood T cell repertoires in COVID-19. On the study more broadly: Donors in the United States, Italy and Spain gave samples during acute or convalescent COVID-19. The cDNA or gDNA used as material had been derived from T cells, B-cell-depleted T cells, or PBMCs.

Trimming took off 1 base at V and 8 bases at J, with 18 bases between the two ends. The CDR3 is 16 residues long. Germline CDR1 and CDR2: MNHEY and SMNVEV (reference sequence). Sequencing was performed with immunoSEQ multiplex PCR; in TCRdb, only in-frame clones are kept and a portion is missing. The table includes around 46,000 clones, 86% detected once. The receptor was isolated from a middle-aged man with active COVID-19. Source material: peripheral blood. This sequence joins TRBV27 and TRBJ1-5; D is unclear. The CDR3 nucleotides read TGTGCCAGCAGTTTATATCCATCTGCGGCAAGTGAGCCCCAGCATTTT. This encodes CASSLYPSAASEPQHF.